The 26 T cell receptor beta chains listed next were all sequenced from one sample in a study of glioma-infiltrating T cells. The iRepertoire nested amplicon-rescue multiplex PCR amplified TCR alpha and beta CDR3s from RNA. From the multiplex PCR reads, TCRdb called clonotypes with MiXCR, one entry per CDR3 protein. The sample lists approximately 88,000 distinct CDR3 sequences, 20% to 25% occurring once. The sequenced sample was glioma tissue, nonneoplastic brain tissue, or PBMCs (not recorded which). These receptors were taken from a human donor with low-grade glioma or glioblastoma, undergoing nonglioma brain surgery, or in good health (not recorded which).

The V call is TRBV19, the J call TRBJ2-7; the D call may be TRBD1 or TRBD2 (5 bases each). Between the trimmed V and J ends, which lost 3 bases and 5 bases, there was a span of 11 bases. The CDR3 spans 13 residues. The germline V gene encodes CDR1 LNHDA and CDR2 SQIVND (reference sequence). CDR3 DNA sequence: TGTGCCAGTAGTATCCGGGACGTTAACGAGCAGTACTTC. It codes for CASSIRDVNEQYF. Filled out from reference TRBV19 and TRBJ2-7, the complete variable domain reads DGGITQSPKYLFRKEGQNVTLSCEQNLNHDAMYWYRQDPGQGLRLIYYSQIVNDFQKGDIAEGYSVSREKKESFPLTVTSAQKNPTAFYLCASSIRDVNEQYFGPGTRLTVT.

This clonotype showed up many times. The rearrangement links TRBV7-9 to TRBJ2-3; D is uncertain. The CDR3 runs 12 residues. V gave up 4 bases and J gave up 4 bases, with 6 bases separating them. From germline, CDR1 is SEHNR and CDR2 FQNEAQ (reference sequence). The CDR3 sequence: CASSSISDTQYF. In nucleotides, the CDR3 is TGTGCCAGCAGCTCTATTTCAGATACGCAGTATTTT.

The sample holds many counts of this clonotype. The rearrangement links TRBV12-3 or TRBV12-4 to TRBJ2-3; 8 nucleotides agree with TRBD2. The CDR3 runs 15 residues. With 5 bases clipped from V and 3 bases from J, the junction kept 7 bases outside the gene matches. This CDR3 is CASSPRIAGTDTQYF. The CDR3 DNA follows: TGTGCCAGCAGTCCCCGAATAGCGGGGACAGATACGCAGTATTTT.

This clonotype was observed a handful of times. In DNA, the CDR3 is TGTGCTAGTGGTACAGGGGAGATTTATACGCAGTATTTT. Protein product: CASGTGEIYTQYF. V is TRBV12-5 and J is TRBJ2-3; the match to TRBD1 covers 7 bases. This CDR3 region has 13 residues. V was pared by 5 bases and J by 7 bases, with 6 bases of the junction left unmatched. Germline V gene sequence: CDR1 LGHNT, CDR2 FRNRAP.

With regard to this clonotype: A much more abundant neighbour one base away suggests this may be a read error. The chain carries TRBV2 and TRBJ1-2; tentative D call: TRBD1 (5 bases). Per the germline V gene, CDR1 is SNHLY and CDR2 is FYNNEI. The CDR3 consists of 12 residues. With 6 bases removed from V and 9 bases from J, the gap between germline ends came to 14 bases. The CDR3 reads CASRGSGECYTF. As DNA, the CDR3 is TGTGCCAGCAGGGGTTCGGGGGAATGCTACACCTTC.

Ten or more counts support this clonotype. This chain joins TRBV7-9 and TRBJ1-1; D is uncertain. Germline loops: CDR1 SEHNR, CDR2 FQNEAQ (reference sequence). Trimming took 1 base from V and 4 from J, leaving 10 bases between them. This CDR3 has 14 residues. CDR3 loop: CASSLGVFGTEAFF. Here the CDR3 DNA reads TGTGCCAGCAGCTTAGGTGTGTTTGGCACTGAAGCTTTCTTT.

This clonotype has a count of ten or more. The rearrangement uses TRBV10-3 and TRBJ2-7; 7 bases are a match to TRBD1. J was trimmed by 0 bases and V by 5 bases; bases with no gene match: 10. Germline V gives CDR1 ENHRY, CDR2 SYGVKD. The CDR3 has 16 amino acids. The DNA of the CDR3 is TGTGCCATCAGTTGGGCCCCAACAGGGGCCTCCTACGAGCAGTACTTC. Protein product: CAISWAPTGASYEQYF.

At least ten counts were recorded for this clonotype. The chain carries TRBV5-4 and TRBJ2-3; D is unresolved. The CDR3 consists of 14 residues. The germline V and J ends were trimmed by 0 bases and 6 bases, with 11 bases remaining between them. CDR1 and CDR2 from the germline V gene are SGHNT and YYREEE (reference sequence). CDR3 sequence reads: CASSLGRFGDTQYF. The CDR3 DNA follows: TGTGCCAGCAGCTTGGGTAGATTCGGGGATACGCAGTATTTT. The whole variable domain, remainder taken from reference TRBV5-4 and TRBJ2-3, is ETGVTQSPTHLIKTRGQQVTLRCSSQSGHNTVSWYQQALGQGPQFIFQYYREEENGRGNFPPRFSGLQFPNYSSELNVNALELDDSALYLCASSLGRFGDTQYFGPGTRLTVL.

The table lists this clonotype with a few counts. The chain employs TRBV6-6 and TRBJ2-7, with D unresolved. Trimming removed 4 bases at V and 2 bases at J, with 12 bases between. CDR1 and CDR2 from the germline V gene are MNHNY and SVGAGI (reference sequence). This CDR3 is 14 amino acids long. The CDR3 spells CASSSPDRTYEQYF. The CDR3, as DNA: TGTGCCAGCAGTTCGCCGGATCGAACCTACGAGCAGTACTTC.

A note on this clonotype: This could be a read error, since a much larger clone is one nucleotide away. In DNA, the CDR3 is TGTGCCAGCAGGCTGGGTGTAGCGAGCACAGATACGCAGTATTTT. Amino acids: CASRLGVASTDTQYF. The chain couples TRBV2 to TRBJ2-3, with D possibly TRBD2 on 5 matching bases. From germline, CDR1 is SNHLY and CDR2 FYNNEI. This CDR3 comprises 15 residues. The ends were cut back, 6 bases at V and 0 bases at J, with 13 bases in the middle.

This clonotype was picked up a small number of times. The J gene is TRBJ2-3, the V gene TRBV24-1; D ambiguous. Germline V gives CDR1 KGHDR, CDR2 SFDVKD. This CDR3 has 13 residues. V lost 7 bases, J lost 5 bases, and 12 bases lay in between. Written as DNA, the CDR3 is TGTGCCACCAGCCCCCCCCTTGGAGATACGCAGTATTTT. Protein sequence: CATSPPLGDTQYF.

This clonotype was seen repeatedly, ten times or more. The chain employs TRBV4-1 and TRBJ2-7; 7 nucleotides align to TRBD1. The CDR3 consists of 16 residues. Germline V CDR1 and CDR2: MGHRA, YSYEKL. The trim removed 3 bases at V and 0 bases at J, leaving 8 bases unmatched. The CDR3 bases are TGCGCCAGCAGCCACGTGGGACAGAGGAGCTCCTACGAGCAGTACTTC. Its translation: CASSHVGQRSSYEQYF.

This clonotype occurred many times. The CDR3 coding sequence is TGCAGTGCTAGCAGGACAGGGGTTTTCGTTGGGGAAAAACTGTTTTTT. Translated: CSASRTGVFVGEKLFF. The V and J genes are TRBV20-1 and TRBJ1-4, with 9 bases fitting TRBD1. V lost 3 bases and J lost 8; bases outside the gene matches: 13. The CDR3 contains 16 residues. Germline values: CDR1 DFQATT, CDR2 SNEGSKA (reference sequence).

This clonotype showed up many times. The rearrangement links TRBV6-1 to TRBJ2-1; 9 positions agree with TRBD1. There are 16 residues in the CDR3. Trimming at V came to 3 bases and at J to 3 bases, leaving 6 bases not matched to a gene. CDR1 and CDR2 from the germline V gene are MNHNS and SASEGT. This CDR3 reads CASSDVGTGSYNEQFF. CDR3 sequence (DNA): TGTGCCAGCAGTGACGTCGGGACAGGGAGCTACAATGAGCAGTTCTTC.

This clonotype was detected only a few times. The chain links TRBV19 to TRBJ1-3; possibly TRBD1 for D (6 bases). The germline V gene encodes CDR1 LNHDA and CDR2 SQIVND (reference sequence). CDR3 size: 14 residues. V shed 9 bases and J shed 0 bases, with 12 bases lying between them. The CDR3 loop reads CASARGNSGNTIYF. The CDR3 coding sequence is TGTGCCAGCGCGAGGGGGAACTCTGGAAACACCATATATTTT.

J is TRBJ2-1 and V is TRBV11-1, with 11 nucleotides matching TRBD2. The CDR3 is made up of 16 amino acids. V shed 1 base, J shed 3 bases, and the junction held 2 bases outside the gene matches. CDR1 and CDR2 from the germline V gene are SGHAT and FQDESV (reference sequence). This chain's CDR3 is CASSLGLAGRYNEQFF. CDR3 DNA sequence: TGTGCCAGCAGCTTAGGACTAGCGGGACGCTACAATGAGCAGTTCTTC.

This sequence joins TRBV30 and TRBJ2-1; 10 bases align to TRBD1. V was pared by 4 bases and J by 7 bases, with 7 bases of the junction left unmatched. Germline V CDR1 and CDR2: GTSNPN, SVGIG (reference sequence). The CDR3 has 14 residues. CDR3 amino acids: CAWTPWTGGNEQFF. The CDR3 DNA sequence: TGTGCCTGGACTCCCTGGACAGGGGGAAATGAGCAGTTCTTC.

This clonotype was detected ten times or more. V and J are TRBV20-1 and TRBJ1-3; D unclear. The CDR3 length is 15 residues. V was trimmed by 1 base and J by 2 bases, leaving 12 bases between them. Germline CDR1 DFQATT, CDR2 SNEGSKA (reference sequence). The CDR3 sequence is CSARGQEGAGNTIYF. For the CDR3, the DNA is TGCAGTGCTAGAGGGCAGGAGGGAGCTGGAAACACCATATATTTT.

This chain uses TRBV4-1 with TRBJ2-3; weak D call: TRBD2 (7 bases). The CDR3 covers 16 residues. CDR1 MGHRA and CDR2 YSYEKL come from the germline V gene. Deletions cut 1 base from V and 1 base from J, with 12 bases between. This chain's CDR3 is CASSQVRGAGTDTQYF. CDR3 coding DNA: TGCGCCAGCAGCCAAGTCCGGGGGGCTGGCACAGATACGCAGTATTTT.

V usage is TRBV7-2 and J usage is TRBJ1-2; D uncertain. V was shortened by 5 bases and J by 4 bases, with 14 bases between the two germline ends. The CDR3 covers 14 residues. Germline CDR1 reads SGHTA; CDR2 reads FQGNSA. The CDR3 bases are TGTGCCAGCAGCCGGGTGGGGTTTTCCTATGGCTACACCTTC. Its protein product is CASSRVGFSYGYTF.

The gene calls are TRBV30 and TRBJ1-1; D remains unclear. V shed 4 bases and J shed 8 bases, with 20 bases lying between them. CDR1 is GTSNPN, CDR2 SVGIG, per germline (reference sequence). The CDR3 runs to 14 residues. CDR3 DNA: TGTGCCTGGAACGGCCCCACTAGAATCTCGGAAGCTTTCTTT. Its protein product is CAWNGPTRISEAFF.

This clonotype was found many times. The chain couples TRBV10-1 to TRBJ1-2; TRBD1 matches 9 bases. The V and J ends lost 3 bases and 0 bases, in that order; junction bases with no gene match: 2. The CDR3 length is 15 residues. Germline-derived CDR1 and CDR2 are WNHNN and SYGVQD (reference sequence). For the CDR3, the DNA is TGCGCCAGCAGTGATGGGACAGGGCCTAACTATGGCTACACCTTC. Its protein is CASSDGTGPNYGYTF.

This clonotype has a handful of counts. This sequence joins TRBV4-1 and TRBJ2-2; tentatively, D is TRBD1 or TRBD2 (5 bases each). CDR1 is MGHRA, CDR2 YSYEKL, per germline. There are 14 residues in the CDR3. V was trimmed by 2 bases and J by 9 bases, leaving 13 bases between them. CDR3 amino acids: CASSQTARDRELFF. The CDR3 DNA sequence: TGCGCCAGCAGCCAAACGGCCCGGGACCGGGAGCTGTTTTTT.

As regards this clonotype: A much larger clone lies one base from this, so it may be a read error. The genes are TRBV7-2 and TRBJ1-2; TRBD1 agrees at 7 bases. This CDR3 spans 14 amino acids. Germline CDR1 and CDR2: SGHTA and FQGNSA. The CDR3 DNA sequence: TGTGCCAGCAGCCCGGGACAGACCTTCTATGGCTACAACTTC. Its protein is CASSPGQTFYGYNF.

This clonotype was seen a handful of times. The V and J genes are TRBV2 and TRBJ2-5; TRBD1 is a possible D gene (6 bases). CDR3 length: 13 amino acids. The ends were cut back, 6 bases at V and 5 bases at J, with 13 bases in the middle. CDR1 and CDR2 from the germline V gene are SNHLY and FYNNEI. Here the CDR3 DNA reads TGTGCCAGCAGGGACCAGGGGTGGGAGACCCAGTACTTC. It codes for CASRDQGWETQYF.

This clonotype was detected ten times or more. This chain joins TRBV10-1 and TRBJ1-1, with TRBD1 matching over 8 bases. V lost 2 bases and J lost 5; bases outside the gene matches: 10. Germline-derived CDR1 and CDR2 are WNHNN and SYGVQD (reference sequence). The CDR3 extends over 16 amino acids. The CDR3 loop is CASSEVGRGRPTEAFF. DNA for the CDR3: TGCGCCAGCAGTGAGGTGGGCAGGGGGCGCCCAACTGAAGCTTTCTTT.